Each of the 9 T cell receptor beta chains below was sequenced from the same sample in a study of T cell clusters in autoimmune cytopenias. TRB was amplified by touch-down multiplex PCR, primer pools A and B combined. TCRdb reprocessed the multiplex PCR reads and keeps a single row for each CDR3 protein, giving no DNA. There are some 11,000 distinct CDR3 sequences in the sample, with about 32% held by the top ten. TRB amplification used 250 ng of peripheral blood genomic DNA. The sample also formed part of further work on T cell repertoires in aging, cancer and after chemotherapy.

Sequencing input: peripheral blood. These receptors were collected from a human donor in good health.

The chain recombines TRBV6-5 with TRBJ2-6; TCRdb's D call of TRBD1 is untestable without DNA. The CDR3 loop spans 17 amino acids. The germline V gene encodes CDR1 MNHEY and CDR2 SVGAGI. The CDR3 loop reads CASRPTGTPSGANVLTF.

The chain recombines TRBV29-1 with TRBJ1-1. Germline V gives CDR1 SQVTM, CDR2 ANQGSEA. The length of the CDR3 is 14 residues. The CDR3 sequence is CSVKEGGESTEAFF.

The chain couples TRBV19 to TRBJ2-1; the D call of TRBD1 rests on TCRdb alone, since no DNA is present to check it. Germline assignment: CDR1 LNHDA and CDR2 SQIVND (reference sequence). The CDR3 is 14 residues long. The chain's CDR3 is CASSIVSGGDEQFF.

The rearrangement joins TRBV19 to TRBJ2-4; TCRdb's D call, TRBD1, is unchecked because there is no DNA. Germline CDR1 reads LNHDA; CDR2 reads SQIVND (reference sequence). This CDR3 region has 14 residues. CDR3 region: CASKQDLAKNIQYF.

The gene calls are TRBV13 and TRBJ2-5; TCRdb's D call of TRBD1 is untestable without DNA. The CDR3 is made up of 15 amino acids. From germline, CDR1 is PRHDT and CDR2 FYEKMQ (reference sequence). The CDR3 here is CASSLKGGGQETQYF.

This chain joins TRBV6-5 and TRBJ2-2; the TRBD1 assignment by TCRdb is unverifiable without DNA. Germline CDR1 and CDR2: MNHEY and SVGAGI. The CDR3 is 15 amino acids. CDR3 amino acids: CASSYSGGFTGELFF.

The J gene is TRBJ2-6, the V gene TRBV6-5. The CDR3 is 15 residues long. CDR1 MNHEY and CDR2 SVGAGI come from the germline V gene. CDR3 residues: CASSEDSSGANVLTF.

The chain uses TRBV7-9 and TRBJ2-1; the TCRdb D gene call, TRBD1, has no DNA to confirm it. This CDR3 has 14 amino acids. Per the germline V gene, CDR1 is SEHNR and CDR2 is FQNEAQ (reference sequence). The CDR3 here is CATLGADRPNEQFF. Together with reference TRBV7-9 and TRBJ2-1, the CDR3 gives the full variable domain: DTGVSQNPRHKITKRGQNVTFRCDPISEHNRLYWYRQTLGQGPEFLTYFQNEAQLEKSRLLSDRFSAERPKGSFSTLEIQRTEQGDSAMYLCATLGADRPNEQFFGPGTRLTVL.

V is TRBV18 and J is TRBJ2-7; with no DNA, the TCRdb D assignment of TRBD2 cannot be verified. The CDR3 runs 12 residues. Germline V gene data show CDR1 as KGHSH and CDR2 as LQKENI. CDR3 protein: CASSPEGDEQYF.